Sequencing of this T cell receptor (beta chain) was carried out in a study of blood T cell repertoires in COVID-19. Turning to the study itself: Acute and convalescent COVID-19 samples came from the United States, Italy and Spain. In each case, the material was cDNA or gDNA derived from T cells, B-cell-depleted T cells, or PBMCs.

Authors' methods: From reference gene primer amplification, estimates of nucleated cell counts were derived. Libraries were prepared by immunoSEQ multiplex PCR; TCRdb keeps only in-frame clonotypes and omits some of them. The V and J calls and clone size come from that table; D and trimming were worked out from the DNA. The data show around 59,000 clones, roughly 70% seen once. The receptor's source is a woman between 45 and 65 years old with active or convalescent COVID-19. Sequencing used peripheral blood.

The CDR3 DNA reads TGTGCCAGCACCTTGGGGGCGAACACTGAAGCTTTCTTT. This encodes CASTLGANTEAFF. The V and J genes are TRBV6-6 and TRBJ1-1; the D gene is possibly TRBD1 (6 bases). The CDR3 is 13 residues long. Germline CDR1 is MNHNY and CDR2 is SVGAGI (reference sequence). V lost 7 bases and J lost 1, with 10 bases in between.